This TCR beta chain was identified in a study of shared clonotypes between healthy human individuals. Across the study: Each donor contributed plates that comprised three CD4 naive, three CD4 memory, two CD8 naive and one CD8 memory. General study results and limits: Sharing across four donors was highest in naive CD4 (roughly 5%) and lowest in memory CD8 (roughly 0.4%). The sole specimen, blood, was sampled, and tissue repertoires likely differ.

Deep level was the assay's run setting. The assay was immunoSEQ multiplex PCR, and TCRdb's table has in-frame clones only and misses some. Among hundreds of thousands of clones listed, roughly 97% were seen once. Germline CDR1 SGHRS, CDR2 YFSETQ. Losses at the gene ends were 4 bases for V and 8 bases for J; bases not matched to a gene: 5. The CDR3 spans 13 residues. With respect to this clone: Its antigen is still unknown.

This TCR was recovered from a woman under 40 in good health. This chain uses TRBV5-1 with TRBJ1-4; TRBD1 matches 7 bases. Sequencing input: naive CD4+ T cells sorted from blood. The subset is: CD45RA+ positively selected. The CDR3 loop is CASSINRGEKLFF. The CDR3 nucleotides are TGCGCCAGCAGCATCAACAGGGGCGAAAAACTGTTTTTT. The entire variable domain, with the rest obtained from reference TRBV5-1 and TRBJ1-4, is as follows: KAGVTQTPRYLIKTRGQQVTLSCSPISGHRSVSWYQQTPGQGLQFLFEYFSETQRNKGNFPGRFSGRQFSNSRSEMNVSTLELGDSALYLCASSINRGEKLFFGSGTQLSVL.